The 20 T cell receptor beta chains below come from one sample, sequenced in a study of long-term antiretroviral therapy in people with HIV (dated by TCRdb to 2021 to 2024). The immunoSEQ hsTCRB v3.0 assay was used at survey level resolution for TRB variable region sequencing. TCRdb's version of the immuneACCESS table is confined to in-frame rearrangements and falls short of the full clone set. An unresolved V gene accounts for under half of the shortfall where checked; the remainder is of unknown origin. Counted in this sample were some 25,000 clones; about 79% of them appeared once. The ten largest clones take up 2.3% of the sample. The specimen was unsorted PBMCs, collected 3 years after starting antiretroviral therapy. The receptors shown here come from a man between 50 and 59 years old with HIV.

V gene TRBV21-1 combines with J gene TRBJ1-5; no check of the table's D call, TRBD1, against the DNA was made. TRBV21-1 is a pseudogene. This CDR3 is built from 14 residues. CDR3: CASLKAGAGQPQHF. DNA of the CDR3: TGTGCCAGCCTCAAAGCAGGGGCTGGTCAGCCCCAGCATTTT.

V is TRBV10-1 and J is TRBJ1-1; 7 nucleotides agree with TRBD1. V lost 6 bases, J lost 0 bases, and 7 bases stayed unmatched. CDR1 is WNHNN, CDR2 SYGVQD, per germline (reference sequence). This CDR3 has 15 residues. CDR3 coding DNA: TGCGCCAGCAGCCGAGGGGGCAAGATGAACACTGAAGCTTTCTTT. This sequence encodes CASSRGGKMNTEAFF.

This clone was seen only once. The chain links TRBV4-3 to TRBJ1-5; D uncertain. This CDR3 has 13 residues. Per the germline V gene, CDR1 is LGHNA and CDR2 is YSLEER. Trimming stripped 5 bases from V and 6 bases from J, with 11 bases between. CDR3 protein: CASSLKIGQPQHF. The CDR3 DNA follows: TGCGCCAGCAGCTTGAAGATTGGTCAGCCCCAGCATTTT.

The chain has TRBV5-5 and TRBJ1-1; D call uncertain. This CDR3 contains 13 residues. Trimming removed 2 bases from V and 4 bases from J, with 9 bases in between. Per the germline V gene, CDR1 is SGHKS and CDR2 is YYEKEE (reference sequence). Here the CDR3 reads CASSFLSFTEAFF. The DNA of the CDR3 is TGTGCCAGCAGCTTTCTTTCCTTCACTGAAGCTTTCTTT.

The chain employs TRBV7-2 and TRBJ2-7; the D is unclear. This CDR3 comprises 14 residues. The V gene's germline CDR1 is SGHTA and CDR2 FQGNSA. Deletions cut 4 bases from V and 0 bases from J, with 10 bases between. The CDR3 sequence: CASSSPPSSYEQYF. CDR3 DNA sequence: TGTGCCAGCAGCTCCCCCCCGAGCTCCTACGAGCAGTACTTC.

Only a few counts were recorded for this clone. The gene calls are TRBV7-9 and TRBJ1-3; D remains ambiguous. Deletions cut 1 base from V and 0 bases from J, with 13 bases between. The CDR3 runs to 17 residues. Germline V gives CDR1 SEHNR, CDR2 FQNEAQ (reference sequence). CDR3 bases: TGTGCCAGCAGCTTAGGGGTAGGGCGGTCCTCTGGAAACACCATATATTTT. Translation gives CASSLGVGRSSGNTIYF.

The rearrangement joins TRBV2 to TRBJ1-5, with a possible D match to TRBD1 (5 bases). Germline CDR1 SNHLY, CDR2 FYNNEI. Deletions cut 7 bases from V and 1 base from J, with 14 bases between. The CDR3 contains 15 residues. The CDR3 sequence is CASTTIGDSNQPQHF. The CDR3 DNA sequence: TGTGCCAGCACCACAATCGGGGACAGCAATCAGCCCCAGCATTTT.

J is TRBJ2-7 and V is TRBV27; D remains unclear. CDR1 MNHEY and CDR2 SMNVEV come from the germline V gene (reference sequence). The CDR3 runs to 13 residues. The V end was cut by 3 bases, the J end by 2 bases, with 8 bases between. Here the CDR3 reads CASSFAEAYEQYF. In DNA, the CDR3 is TGTGCCAGCAGTTTCGCCGAAGCCTACGAGCAGTACTTC.

The rearrangement joins TRBV28 to TRBJ1-2; TRBD1 matches at 8 bases. The J segment lost 7 bases and the V segment lost 6 bases, leaving 19 bases of the junction unmatched. CDR3 size: 17 residues. Germline-derived CDR1 and CDR2 are MDHEN and SYDVKM. The DNA for the CDR3 is TGTGCCAGCAGGACATTGGAAGGCAGGGGGCGCCTTGGTGGCTACACCTTC. Translated, it gives CASRTLEGRGRLGGYTF.

V gene TRBV11-2 combines with J gene TRBJ1-1, with 8 bases aligning to TRBD1. From germline, CDR1 is SGHAT and CDR2 FQNNGV. The CDR3 spans 18 residues. Trimming removed 5 bases from V and 3 bases from J; junction bases left unmatched: 17. CDR3 sequence (DNA): TGTGCCAGCAGCCTTTGGACAGGGCCGACGGATGTTCACACTGAAGCTTTCTTT. Its protein product is CASSLWTGPTDVHTEAFF.

For the CDR3, the DNA is TGTGCCTGGAGTGTCCGGGACTCAAGCTCCTACGAGCAGTACTTC. Residues: CAWSVRDSSSYEQYF. V gene TRBV30 combines with J gene TRBJ2-7, with a weak D call TRBD2 (6 bases). Germline CDR1 is GTSNPN and CDR2 is SVGIG (reference sequence). V was clipped by 0 bases and J by 0 bases, with 12 bases between them. The CDR3 consists of 15 residues. Combining the CDR3 with reference TRBV30 and TRBJ2-7 gives the whole variable domain SQTIHQWPATLVQPVGSPLSLECTVEGTSNPNLYWYRQAAGRGLQLLFYSVGIGQISSEVPQNLSASRPQDRQFILSSKKLLLSDSGFYLCAWSVRDSSSYEQYFGPGTRLTVT.

V usage is TRBV30 and J usage is TRBJ1-5; 9 positions match TRBD1. The V gene end was trimmed by 3 bases and the J gene end by 6 bases; junction bases not matched to a gene: 3. The CDR3 consists of 13 residues. Germline values: CDR1 GTSNPN, CDR2 SVGIG (reference sequence). The CDR3 coding sequence is TGTGCCTGGAGGGGACAGGGTCTTCAGCCCCAGCATTTT. It yields the protein CAWRGQGLQPQHF.

The J gene is TRBJ2-4, the V gene TRBV28, with D perhaps matching TRBD1 (6 bases). V shed 5 bases and J shed 2 bases, with 13 bases lying between them. Germline lookup yields CDR1 MDHEN and CDR2 SYDVKM. The CDR3 length is 15 residues. CDR3 sequence reads: CASSLYRDPKNIQYF. For the CDR3, the DNA is TGTGCCAGCAGTCTCTACAGGGACCCCAAAAACATTCAGTACTTC.

The chain uses TRBV18 and TRBJ1-5, with TRBD1 matching over 7 bases. The germline gives CDR1 KGHSH, CDR2 LQKENI. This CDR3 has 13 amino acids. V shed 4 bases and J 4 bases; nucleotides not matched to a gene: 1. CDR3 residues: CASSRDRNQPQHF. CDR3 sequence (DNA): TGTGCCAGCTCACGGGACAGAAATCAGCCCCAGCATTTT.

The genes are TRBV10-3 and TRBJ2-1; 9 bases fit TRBD2. J gave up 7 bases and V 0 bases, and 10 bases lay outside the gene matches. From germline, CDR1 is ENHRY and CDR2 SYGVKD. This CDR3 spans 17 amino acids. The CDR3 reads CAISESRAGGVENEQFF. The DNA for the CDR3 is TGTGCCATCAGTGAGTCCCGAGCGGGGGGTGTCGAGAATGAGCAGTTCTTC.

The chain uses TRBV7-2 and TRBJ2-7; 8 bases fit TRBD1. Germline V gives CDR1 SGHTA, CDR2 FQGNSA. This CDR3 region has 16 residues. The trim removed 2 bases at V and 3 bases at J, leaving 9 bases unmatched. This chain's CDR3 is CASSLKGGTGIYEQYF. CDR3 coding DNA: TGTGCCAGCAGCTTAAAAGGCGGGACAGGTATCTACGAGCAGTACTTC.

The rearrangement uses TRBV6-5 and TRBJ2-6; the D is unclear. Trimming cost V 2 bases and J 3 bases, with 11 bases left between them. Per germline, CDR1 MNHEY and CDR2 SVGAGI. This CDR3 is built from 16 residues. The CDR3 loop is CASSYAGSGGANVLTF. The CDR3 nucleotides read TGTGCCAGCAGTTACGCTGGGTCGGGTGGGGCCAACGTCCTGACTTTC.

V is TRBV28 and J is TRBJ1-1; D might be TRBD1 (6 bases). Trimming stripped 2 bases from V and 0 bases from J, with 7 bases between. Germline V lookup: CDR1 MDHEN, CDR2 SYDVKM. CDR3 length: 14 amino acids. The CDR3 protein is CASSLGGLNTEAFF. Here the CDR3 DNA reads TGTGCCAGCAGTTTAGGGGGCCTGAACACTGAAGCTTTCTTT. The whole variable domain, remainder taken from reference TRBV28 and TRBJ1-1, is DVKVTQSSRYLVKRTGEKVFLECVQDMDHENMFWYRQDPGLGLRLIYFSYDVKMKEKGDIPEGYSVSREKKERFSLILESASTNQTSMYLCASSLGGLNTEAFFGQGTRLTVV.

The chain carries TRBV4-3 and TRBJ2-3; D is undetermined. Germline V gene sequence: CDR1 LGHNA, CDR2 YSLEER. The CDR3 runs 13 residues. Trimming stripped 5 bases from V and 8 bases from J, with 14 bases between. The CDR3 loop is CASSSTNPGTQYF. The DNA of the CDR3 is TGCGCCAGCAGCTCGACGAACCCCGGTACGCAGTATTTT.

This clone was picked up one time. The rearrangement uses TRBV11-3 and TRBJ2-7; perhaps D is TRBD1 or TRBD2 (7 bases each). CDR1 is SGHNT, CDR2 YENEEA, per germline. The CDR3 has 15 amino acids. Trimming took off 5 bases at V and 0 bases at J, with 14 bases between the two ends. In DNA form, the CDR3 reads TGTGCCAGCAGCGTCCAGGGGGGGGCCTCCTACGAGCAGTACTTC. It codes for CASSVQGGASYEQYF.